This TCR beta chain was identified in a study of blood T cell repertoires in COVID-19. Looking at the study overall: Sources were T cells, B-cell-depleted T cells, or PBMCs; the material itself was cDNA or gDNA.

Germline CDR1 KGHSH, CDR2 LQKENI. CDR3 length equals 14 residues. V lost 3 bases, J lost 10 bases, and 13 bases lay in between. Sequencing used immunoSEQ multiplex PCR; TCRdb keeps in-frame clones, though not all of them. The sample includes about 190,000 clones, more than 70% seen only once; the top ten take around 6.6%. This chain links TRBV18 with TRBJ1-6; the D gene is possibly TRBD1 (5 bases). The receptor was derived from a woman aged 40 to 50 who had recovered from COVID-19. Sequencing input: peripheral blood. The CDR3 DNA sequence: TGTGCCAGCTCACCGGTCCAGGGTGGCTCACCCCTCCACTTT. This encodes CASSPVQGGSPLHF.